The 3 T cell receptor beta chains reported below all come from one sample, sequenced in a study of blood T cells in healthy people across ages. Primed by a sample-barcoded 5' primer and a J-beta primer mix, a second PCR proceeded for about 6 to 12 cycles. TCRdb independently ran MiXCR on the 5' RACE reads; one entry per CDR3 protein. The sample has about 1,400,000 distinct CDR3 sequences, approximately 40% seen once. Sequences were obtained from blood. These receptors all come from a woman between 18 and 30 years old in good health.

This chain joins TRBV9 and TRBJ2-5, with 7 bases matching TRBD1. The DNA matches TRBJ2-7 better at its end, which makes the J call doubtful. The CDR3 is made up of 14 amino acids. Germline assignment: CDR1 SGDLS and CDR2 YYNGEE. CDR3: CASSGSMTGHEQYF. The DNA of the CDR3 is TGTGCCAGCAGCGGATCAATGACAGGGCACGAGCAGTACTTC.

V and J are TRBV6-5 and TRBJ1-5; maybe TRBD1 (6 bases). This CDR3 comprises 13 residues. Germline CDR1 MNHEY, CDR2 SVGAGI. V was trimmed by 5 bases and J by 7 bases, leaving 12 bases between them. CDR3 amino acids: CASSLSRGQPQHF. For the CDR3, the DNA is TGTGCCAGCAGTCTAAGTAGGGGGCAGCCCCAGCATTTT.

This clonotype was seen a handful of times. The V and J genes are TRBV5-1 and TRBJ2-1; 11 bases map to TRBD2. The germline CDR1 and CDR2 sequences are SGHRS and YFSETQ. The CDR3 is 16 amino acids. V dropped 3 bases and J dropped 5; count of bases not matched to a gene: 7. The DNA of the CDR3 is TGCGCCAGCAGCTCGGCTCTACTAGCGGGGGACAATGAGCAGTTCTTC. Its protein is CASSSALLAGDNEQFF.